This TCR beta chain was identified in a study of cytomegalovirus exposure and HLA in healthy donors. Study-wide context: It was reported in a later analysis that the same platform had been used for the 120 validation repertoires as for the approximately 670 first-cohort repertoires. Whole-study results and caveats: Across donors, most TCRs were seen rarely, yet some public ones were widespread. Reported results showed that the classifier diagnosed cytomegalovirus status with high specificity and sensitivity.

Of note for this clone: The antigen remains undetermined.

The V end lost 4 bases, the J end lost 3 bases, and 18 bases lay between the germline ends. The CDR3 is made up of 16 amino acids. Germline values: CDR1 SNHLY, CDR2 FYNNEI. The data were produced by immunoSEQ multiplex PCR, yet TCRdb's version contains in-frame clones alone and is incomplete. This table holds some 130,000 clones, 85% to 95% found once. This TCR came from a young man in good health and CMV-seropositive. The chain uses TRBV2 and TRBJ1-1, with D perhaps TRBD1 (5 bases). Sequencing was performed on PBMCs. CDR3: CASSVQTGGRDTEAFF. CDR3 DNA: TGTGCCAGCAGTGTCCAAACGGGGGGTCGCGACACTGAAGCTTTCTTT. The variable domain in full, completed from reference TRBV2 and TRBJ1-1, reads EPEVTQTPSHQVTQMGQEVILRCVPISNHLYFYWYRQILGQKVEFLVSFYNNEISEKSEIFDDQFSVERPDGSNFTLKIRSTKLEDSAMYFCASSVQTGGRDTEAFFGQGTRLTVV.